This T cell receptor (beta chain) was sequenced during a study of shared clonotypes between healthy human individuals. Whole-study context: The cohort had a couple of women and a few men, ages 18 to 49.

Worth noting for this clone: The antigen is unknown.

Profiled with immunoSEQ multiplex PCR; TCRdb holds only in-frame clones, not every one. Found here are 2 million to 3 million clones, 90% to 95% of them singletons; the top ten hold 0.35% to 0.45%. Negatively enriched CD4+ T cells were divided by CD45RA into naive and memory. General observations from the study: Genetic and exposure-history diversity was limited by the few donors.

The length of the CDR3 is 16 residues. CDR1 is SGHVS and CDR2 is FQNEAQ in the germline V gene. V gave up 5 bases and J gave up 7 bases; unmatched junction bases: 13. The clonotype was recovered from a young man in good health. Some clones in this sample may be carry-over from other donors' samples. The chain recombines TRBV7-8 with TRBJ2-1; TRBD2 matches 8 bases. Sequenced material: naive CD4+ T cells from PBMCs. Sample subset: CD45RA+ positively selected. CDR3 loop: CASSDRLARRRNEQFF. CDR3 coding DNA: TGTGCCAGCAGCGACAGACTAGCGCGGAGACGGAATGAGCAGTTCTTC.